Given below is one T cell receptor (beta chain) in context. The source of the sample is a study of blood T cell repertoires in COVID-19. Across the whole study: The United States, Italy and Spain provided the acute and convalescent COVID-19 samples. PBMCs, B-cell-depleted T cells, or T cells provided the cDNA or gDNA that made up the material.

CDR1 and CDR2 (germline): SGHRS, YFSETQ. V was trimmed by 1 base and J by 4 bases, leaving 21 bases between them. This CDR3 is 18 amino acids long. Methods used by the authors: Nucleated cell number was recorded as an estimate derived from reference gene primer amplification. Produced via immunoSEQ multiplex PCR; TCRdb's table is partial and in-frame only. That table supplies the V and J calls and clone size; D and trimming were determined from the DNA. The table shows 210,000 or so clones, with roughly four fifths occurring only once. The receptor's source is a woman in her thirties or forties with acute or convalescent COVID-19. J is TRBJ1-3 and V is TRBV5-1; D ambiguous. Sequencing used peripheral blood. The CDR3 here is CASSLFVQGPRRGNTIYF. CDR3 nucleotides: TGCGCCAGCAGCTTGTTTGTTCAAGGCCCGCGGAGGGGAAACACCATATATTTT.